This TCR beta chain appears in the sequencing data of a study of vaccination effects on CD4 cells after COVID-19 (dated by TCRdb to 2021 to 2024). Broadly, across the study: Across the study, the median time from the second dose to post-vaccine sampling was 72 days (range 14 to 241). SARS-CoV-2 spike-specific CD4+ TCR repertoires were compared before and after mRNA vaccination in COVID-19 convalescent patients and in infection-naive vaccine recipients. Altogether, some ten COVID-19 convalescent patients and several SARS-CoV-2-naive healthy vaccine recipients made up the full study. Cultures from other donors in the study were sequenced using the Oncomine TCR Beta short-read assay on an Illumina iSeq 100. Summary of the overall study and its limitations: At late post-vaccination timepoints, both infection-induced and vaccine-induced clones showed marked clonal contraction, consistent with waning T cell responses. In healthy vaccine recipients, vaccine-induced clones were almost all SARS-CoV-2 mono-reactive, with only 1 of 255 cross-reactive with common cold coronaviruses. Only a small number of convalescent patients were included, and no early post-infection timepoints were available, which limited the study.

Receptor amplification or capture employed the immunoSEQ multiplex PCR assay. DNA from the CD4+ T cells that had been cultured and isolated underwent TCR beta CDR3 sequencing. The study's processing was this. Non-productive TCR sequences were discarded, and reads were trimmed to the CDR3 region, with only CDR3s of 7 or more amino acids retained. The MANAFEST web app was used to identify antigen-specific clonotypes by comparing expansion in peptide wells with expansion in reference cultures. To count as positive, a clone had to show expansion at FDR<0.05 compared with the reference and with all other wells, an odds ratio above 5, and a frequency above 0.1% in two replicate wells. Clonotypes significantly expanded in SARS-CoV-2 spike wells and in at least one common cold coronavirus spike condition were defined as cross-reactive. CDR3 similarity was assessed by Levenshtein distance using the stringdist R package, and unrooted trees were constructed with ape in R 3.6.1. This is the immuneACCESS table as TCRdb keeps it, with only in-frame sequences that have V and J called. A part of the clones is gone; compared with another copy, unresolved V genes explain less than half, and the rest is unexplained. The V and J calls and clone size are taken from that table; D and trimming were inferred from the DNA. The table for this sample lists more than 20,000 clones; roughly 80% of them were counted only once. Approximately 8% of the sample goes to the ten largest clones.

In the ViraFEST assay, PBMC were stimulated with viral peptide pools, and antigen-specific CD4+ T cell clonotypes were then identified by expansion using TCR sequencing. After around 11 days of culture, CD4+ T cells were isolated with the EasySep CD4+ T cell isolation kit. Each participant got two doses of an mRNA SARS-CoV-2 vaccine, either BNT162b2 or mRNA-1273. Healthy vaccine recipients had no prior SARS-CoV-2 infection, confirmed by negative nucleocapsid antibodies before and after vaccination. Each well held two million PBMC cultured in IMDM containing about 5.4% human AB serum, roughly 9.6 IU/ml IL-2 and gentamicin, along with approximately 10 ug/ml peptides. On days 3 and 7, half of the culture medium was replaced with fresh IL-2-containing medium. Unless noted otherwise, every peptide stimulation condition was grown in triplicate wells. Using Ficoll-Paque Plus gradient centrifugation, PBMC were separated from whole blood and then either used fresh or cryopreserved at -140C. The overlapping peptide pools covered the spike proteins of SARS-CoV-2 and of the common cold coronaviruses HCoV-NL63, HCoV-OC43 and HCoV-229E. The QIAamp micro DNA kit was used to extract genomic DNA from the cultured CD4+ T cells.

As regards this clone: Its binding antigen is unknown. One base away there is no much larger clone; base qualities are not given.

This TCR came from a human donor who received a COVID-19 vaccine. Sequenced material: CD4+ T cells from PBMCs cultured with SARS-CoV-2 spike peptides, taken after COVID-19 vaccination. In the paper's terms, the cell subset or site label means: SARS-CoV-2 spike overlapping peptide pool stimulation.

This receptor has the CDR3 CATSEPSWGTQYF. The bases read TGTGCCACCAGTGAGCCTAGCTGGGGTACGCAGTATTTT. This receptor chain uses TRBV24-1 and TRBJ2-3, and the D gene may be TRBD2, 5 bases matching. A distance of 12 bases separates the germline ends of V and J, which lose 4 bases and 8 bases respectively. CDR1 is given as KGHDR and CDR2 as SFDVKD, both from the germline V gene. The CDR3 measures 13 amino acids from cysteine to phenylalanine. Only the CDR3 DNA stays, 39 bases, in frame from base 1.